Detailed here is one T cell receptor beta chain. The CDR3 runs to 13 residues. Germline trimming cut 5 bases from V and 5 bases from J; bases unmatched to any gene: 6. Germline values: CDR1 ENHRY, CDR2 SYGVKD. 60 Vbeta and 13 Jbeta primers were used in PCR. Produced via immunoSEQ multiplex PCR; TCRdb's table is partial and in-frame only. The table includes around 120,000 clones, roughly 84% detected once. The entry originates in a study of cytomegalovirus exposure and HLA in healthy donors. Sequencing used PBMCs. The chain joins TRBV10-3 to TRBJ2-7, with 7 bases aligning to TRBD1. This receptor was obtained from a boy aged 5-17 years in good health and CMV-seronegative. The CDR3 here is CAISIQGSDEQYF. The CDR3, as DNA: TGTGCCATCAGTATACAGGGGTCCGACGAGCAGTACTTC.